Listed here are 18 T cell receptor beta chains from one sample, sequenced in a study of radiotherapy plus CTLA-4 blockade in lung cancer. Here immunoSEQ multiplex PCR was the method, and the copy in TCRdb shows in-frame clones only, minus some. The table records 80,000 to 100,000 clones, 85% to 90% of them present only once. The sample was peripheral blood, taken from a patient treated with radiotherapy plus ipilimumab. The receptors were sampled from a human donor with non-small cell lung cancer that progressed on radiotherapy plus ipilimumab.

The chain carries TRBV2 and TRBJ1-4; a possible D gene is TRBD1 (6 bases). The V gene's germline CDR1 is SNHLY and CDR2 FYNNEI. Trimming took off 2 bases at V and 7 bases at J, with 14 bases between the two ends. This CDR3 has 15 amino acids. The CDR3 coding sequence is TGTGCCAGCAGTGAAATGGGGGCGGTACGTGAAAAACTGTTTTTT. Its translation is CASSEMGAVREKLFF.

This chain connects TRBV6-5 to TRBJ2-7; 9 bases are shared with TRBD1. The CDR3 contains 16 residues. J was trimmed by 2 bases and V by 2 bases; bases with no gene match: 7. Germline V CDR1 and CDR2: MNHEY, SVGAGI. CDR3 sequence: CASSYAGTGLPYEQYF. Written as DNA, the CDR3 is TGTGCCAGCAGTTACGCTGGGACAGGGCTGCCCTACGAGCAGTACTTC.

The chain links TRBV9 to TRBJ2-1; D remains unclear. Germline values: CDR1 SGDLS, CDR2 YYNGEE. The CDR3 totals 13 residues. Between the trimmed V and J ends, which lost 3 bases and 8 bases, there was a span of 12 bases. Written as DNA, the CDR3 is TGTGCCAGCAGCGCCCCAGAAGGGTATGAGCAGTTCTTC. Translation gives CASSAPEGYEQFF.

In its sample, this clone was seen a few times. The gene calls are TRBV29-1 and TRBJ1-2; 7 nucleotides agree with TRBD1. Germline CDR1 reads SQVTM; CDR2 reads ANQGSEA. The V and J ends lost 6 bases and 1 base, in that order; junction bases with no gene match: 5. The CDR3 is 13 amino acids. In DNA form, the CDR3 reads TGCAGCGTGTGGACAGGACGTAACTATGGCTACACCTTC. Translating gives CSVWTGRNYGYTF.

The CDR3 spells CASSRSGTSYNEQFF. In DNA form, the CDR3 reads TGTGCCAGTAGTAGAAGCGGGACCTCCTACAATGAGCAGTTCTTC. This sequence joins TRBV19 and TRBJ2-1, with TRBD2 matching 7 bases. Germline CDR1 LNHDA, CDR2 SQIVND (reference sequence). This CDR3 is built from 15 residues. Germline trimming cut 4 bases from V and 0 bases from J; bases unmatched to any gene: 3.

The chain carries TRBV7-8 and TRBJ1-3; perhaps TRBD1 as D (5 bases). V was clipped by 3 bases and J by 0 bases, with 9 bases between them. The germline gives CDR1 SGHVS, CDR2 FQNEAQ. The CDR3 extends over 15 amino acids. The CDR3 spells CASSLSGPSGNTIYF. For the CDR3, the DNA is TGTGCCAGCAGCTTGTCGGGGCCCTCTGGAAACACCATATATTTT. The full variable domain, in which reference TRBV7-8 and TRBJ1-3 provide the parts outside the CDR3, is GAGVSQSPRYKVAKRGQDVALRCDPISGHVSLFWYQQALGQGPEFLTYFQNEAQLDKSGLPSDRFFAERPEGSVSTLKIQRTQQEDSAVYLCASSLSGPSGNTIYFGEGSWLTVV.

This clone was detected a few times. The chain uses TRBV5-1 and TRBJ1-2; 7 bases agree with TRBD1. The CDR3 contains 14 residues. In germline, CDR1 is SGHRS, CDR2 YFSETQ. V lost 4 bases, J lost 7 bases, and 10 bases stayed unmatched. The CDR3: CASSAGDSRVGYTF. CDR3 DNA: TGCGCCAGCAGCGCGGGGGACAGCCGGGTTGGCTACACCTTC.

V is TRBV4-2 and J is TRBJ2-7, with D tentatively TRBD1 or TRBD2 (7 bases each). This CDR3 spans 17 amino acids. Germline loops: CDR1 LGHNA, CDR2 YNFKEQ. Deletions cut 4 bases from V and 2 bases from J, with 21 bases between. The DNA for the CDR3 is TGTGCCAGCAGCCTCGCAGGGGGGGGGAGATCGCCCTACGAGCAGTACTTC. It encodes CASSLAGGGRSPYEQYF.

The chain recombines TRBV20-1 with TRBJ1-2, with D hard to call. The CDR3 length is 11 residues. Per the germline V gene, CDR1 is DFQATT and CDR2 is SNEGSKA (reference sequence). Trimming pared 3 bases from V and 10 bases from J, leaving 12 bases between. This CDR3 reads CSAREGVYYTF. The DNA for the CDR3 is TGCAGTGCTAGGGAGGGCGTCTACTACACCTTC.

The chain is built from TRBV2 and TRBJ1-4, with TRBD1 identical over 7 bases. The CDR3 is 15 residues long. Trimming took 6 bases from V and 6 from J; bases not matched to a gene: 10. The germline CDR1 and CDR2 sequences are SNHLY and FYNNEI. The CDR3 loop is CASRDHRGGYEKLFF. CDR3 nucleotide sequence: TGTGCCAGCAGGGACCACAGGGGAGGGTATGAAAAACTGTTTTTT.

The gene calls are TRBV2 and TRBJ2-2, with D uncertain. The CDR3 is 15 residues long. Trimming removed 1 base at V and 5 bases at J, with 11 bases between. Germline CDR1 is SNHLY and CDR2 is FYNNEI. For the CDR3, the DNA is TGTGCCAGCAGTGAAGAGGCGTTGGGGACCGGGGAGCTGTTTTTT. Translation gives CASSEEALGTGELFF.

This clone was picked up one time. The chain is built from TRBV5-4 and TRBJ1-6, with D tentatively TRBD1 (6 bases). V gave up 1 base and J gave up 7 bases, with 12 bases separating them. CDR1 SGHNT and CDR2 YYREEE come from the germline V gene (reference sequence). The CDR3 is made up of 15 amino acids. CDR3 in amino acids: CASSLQTGTNSPLHF. The DNA for the CDR3 is TGTGCCAGCAGCTTGCAAACGGGGACAAATTCACCCCTCCACTTT.

In its sample, this clone was seen once. The CDR3, as DNA: TGTGCCAGCAGCCAATTAATAACGGAGGACACAGATACGCAGTATTTT. Its translation: CASSQLITEDTDTQYF. The rearrangement links TRBV7-9 to TRBJ2-3; a possible D gene is TRBD2 (5 bases). The V and J ends lost 5 bases and 2 bases respectively, with 17 bases between them. This CDR3 is 16 amino acids long. Germline V gene sequence: CDR1 SEHNR, CDR2 FQNEAQ (reference sequence).

The chain joins TRBV5-1 to TRBJ2-7; 10 nucleotides match TRBD2. The CDR3 length is 14 residues. Germline V gene data show CDR1 as SGHRS and CDR2 as YFSETQ. V gave up 6 bases and J gave up 3 bases; unmatched junction bases: 6. In DNA, the CDR3 is TGCGCCAGCAATCTAGCGGGAGTAGGCTACGAGCAGTACTTC. Protein sequence: CASNLAGVGYEQYF. The variable domain in full, completed from reference TRBV5-1 and TRBJ2-7, reads KAGVTQTPRYLIKTRGQQVTLSCSPISGHRSVSWYQQTPGQGLQFLFEYFSETQRNKGNFPGRFSGRQFSNSRSEMNVSTLELGDSALYLCASNLAGVGYEQYFGPGTRLTVT.

J is TRBJ1-1 and V is TRBV6-6; 10 bases align to TRBD1. V lost 9 bases to trimming and J lost 5 bases; unmatched junction nucleotides: 3. Per the germline V gene, CDR1 is MNHNY and CDR2 is SVGAGI (reference sequence). The CDR3 totals 12 residues. CDR3: CASKDRGTEAFF. DNA of the CDR3: TGTGCCAGTAAGGACAGGGGGACTGAAGCTTTCTTT.

The chain combines TRBV5-1 with TRBJ1-2; D is perhaps TRBD1 (5 bases). V was pared by 2 bases and J by 8 bases, with 13 bases between. Looked up from germline, CDR1 is SGHRS and CDR2 is YFSETQ. The CDR3 consists of 13 residues. The CDR3 sequence is CASSFEGLGGYTF. CDR3 DNA sequence: TGCGCCAGCAGCTTTGAGGGGCTGGGCGGCTACACCTTC.

The chain carries TRBV6-1 and TRBJ2-7, with a weak D call TRBD1 (6 bases). Germline values: CDR1 MNHNS, CDR2 SASEGT. V dropped 6 bases and J dropped 5 bases, with 20 bases sitting between them. The CDR3 has 15 amino acids. The DNA of the CDR3 is TGTGCCAGCAGGCGCCCTGGGAGAGGGGGAAACGAGCAGTACTTC. Its protein is CASRRPGRGGNEQYF.

The CDR3 loop reads CASSLGGLTNEKLFF. CDR3 nucleotides: TGTGCCAGCAGCTTAGGAGGTCTAACTAATGAAAAACTGTTTTTT. The chain is built from TRBV7-8 and TRBJ1-4; no clear D. This CDR3 region has 15 residues. Trimming removed 1 base from V and 1 base from J, with 7 bases in between. Germline-derived CDR1 and CDR2 are SGHVS and FQNEAQ.